One and the same sample provided the 11 T cell receptor beta chains below, sequenced in a study of identical twins. MiXCR, applied by TCRdb to the 5' RACE reads, yields one record per CDR3 protein. The data show a few hundred thousand distinct CDR3 sequences, roughly 8.6% seen once. Separately, the same data were catalogued under a study of yellow fever vaccine responses in identical twins.

What was sequenced was memory (CD45RO+) T cells sorted from blood. The receptors were gathered from a woman under 30 in good health.

The chain couples TRBV21-1 to TRBJ1-2. TRBV21-1 is a recognized pseudogene. This CDR3 spans 19 amino acids. This CDR3 is CASSTSGLTLNCTGYGYTF. For the CDR3, the DNA is TGTGCCAGCAGCACGAGCGGGTTGACTCTGAACTGTACTGGCTATGGCTACACCTTC.

This clonotype was detected many times. The rearrangement uses TRBV20-1 and TRBJ2-1; 7 bases match TRBD2. V shed 3 bases and J 0 bases; nucleotides not matched to a gene: 2. This CDR3 region has 14 residues. CDR1 DFQATT and CDR2 SNEGSKA come from the germline V gene (reference sequence). This chain's CDR3 is CSARGLTSYNEQFF. The DNA for the CDR3 is TGCAGTGCTAGGGGACTAACCTCCTACAATGAGCAGTTCTTC.

In this sample, this clonotype turned up many times. The rearrangement joins TRBV9 to TRBJ1-2; 12 positions agree with TRBD1. This CDR3 spans 16 amino acids. Unmatched junction bases numbered 7, after V lost 0 bases and J lost 7 bases. Germline V gene data show CDR1 as SGDLS and CDR2 as YYNGEE. The CDR3 region has the DNA TGTGCCAGCAGCGTAGCTCCGGGACAGGGGGCCTTTGGCTACACCTTC. This sequence encodes CASSVAPGQGAFGYTF.

This clonotype turned up a few times. This chain uses TRBV5-1 with TRBJ1-1; D unresolved. V dropped 7 bases and J dropped 1 base, with 5 bases sitting between them. Germline lookup yields CDR1 SGHRS and CDR2 YFSETQ. The CDR3 is 11 residues long. CDR3 DNA: TGCGCCAGCCAGGAGAACACTGAAGCTTTCTTT. Protein: CASQENTEAFF.

This clonotype was detected a few times. The V call is TRBV20-1, the J call TRBJ2-3, with D perhaps TRBD1 (5 bases). V dropped 1 base and J dropped 5 bases, with 16 bases sitting between them. The CDR3 contains 15 residues. The germline gives CDR1 DFQATT, CDR2 SNEGSKA (reference sequence). For the CDR3, the DNA is TGCAGTGCTAGAGCAAATCAGGGAATCGGAGATACGCAGTATTTT. Amino acid sequence: CSARANQGIGDTQYF.

The chain combines TRBV20-1 with TRBJ2-1; D might be TRBD1 (6 bases). The germline V gene has CDR1 DFQATT and CDR2 SNEGSKA (reference sequence). Trimming shortened V by 5 bases and J by 3 bases, and 17 bases separated the two germline ends. The CDR3 has 15 residues. CDR3 DNA sequence: TGCAGTGCTCACGGGACACCCTTCCTCTACAATGAGCAGTTCTTC. Its protein product is CSAHGTPFLYNEQFF.

The chain combines TRBV5-5 with TRBJ1-2; D possibly corresponds to TRBD1 (6 bases). Looked up from germline, CDR1 is SGHKS and CDR2 is YYEKEE (reference sequence). V was cut by 1 base and J by 4 bases, with 14 bases left in between. The CDR3 has 15 amino acids. The CDR3 loop reads CASSLQGLLSYGYTF. The CDR3 DNA reads as TGTGCCAGCAGCTTGCAGGGGTTGTTGAGCTATGGCTACACCTTC.

This clonotype was picked up many times. V usage is TRBV3-1 and J usage is TRBJ2-6; no definite D call. Germline V CDR1 and CDR2: LGHDT, YNNKEL (reference sequence). Trimming removed 3 bases from V and 1 base from J, with 1 base in between. The CDR3 is made up of 13 amino acids. This chain's CDR3 is CASSHSGANVLTF. In nucleotides, the CDR3 is TGTGCCAGCAGCCATTCTGGGGCCAACGTCCTGACTTTC.

This clonotype showed up just a few times. This chain connects TRBV28 to TRBJ2-1, with D perhaps matching TRBD2 (6 bases). V was clipped by 6 bases and J by 7 bases, with 13 bases between them. Germline assignment: CDR1 MDHEN and CDR2 SYDVKM. This CDR3 is 13 amino acids long. The chain's CDR3 is CASRTAGRNEQFF. The DNA for the CDR3 is TGTGCCAGCAGAACAGCGGGCAGAAATGAGCAGTTCTTC. The full variable domain, rest sourced from reference TRBV28 and TRBJ2-1, is DVKVTQSSRYLVKRTGEKVFLECVQDMDHENMFWYRQDPGLGLRLIYFSYDVKMKEKGDIPEGYSVSREKKERFSLILESASTNQTSMYLCASRTAGRNEQFFGPGTRLTVL.

In its sample, this clonotype was seen a few times. The J gene is TRBJ2-7, the V gene TRBV7-3; the match to TRBD1 covers 7 bases. This CDR3 spans 15 amino acids. J lost 0 bases, V lost 1 base, and 3 bases had no gene match. CDR1 and CDR2 (germline): SGHTA, FQGTGA. The CDR3 loop reads CASSLMGDSSYEQYF. Here the CDR3 DNA reads TGTGCCAGCAGCTTAATGGGGGACAGCTCCTACGAGCAGTACTTC.

This clonotype was seen a handful of times. This chain joins TRBV2 and TRBJ2-1, with D tentatively TRBD1 or TRBD2 (6 bases each). V was cut by 6 bases and J by 4 bases, with 13 bases left in between. CDR3 length equals 14 residues. CDR1 is SNHLY and CDR2 is FYNNEI in the germline V gene. The CDR3 region is CASRGGQTYNEQFF. The CDR3 nucleotides are TGTGCCAGCAGGGGAGGACAGACATACAATGAGCAGTTCTTC.